This note documents a single TCR beta chain sequence. Methods used by the authors: Reference gene primer amplification gave estimated nucleated cell counts. The method was immunoSEQ multiplex PCR; TCRdb's version includes in-frame clones alone and lacks a portion of them. D and trimming come from the DNA, and the V and J calls and clone size come from that table. In the table there are under 300,000 clones, approximately 86% of which are singletons. The data were obtained in a study of blood T cell repertoires in COVID-19. For the study at large: The study drew acute and convalescent COVID-19 samples from the United States, Italy and Spain. PBMCs, B-cell-depleted T cells, or T cells were the source of the cDNA or gDNA that made up the material.

Trimming shortened V by 7 bases and J by 4 bases, and 16 bases separated the two germline ends. Looked up from germline, CDR1 is LNHDA and CDR2 is SQIVND (reference sequence). The CDR3 loop spans 14 amino acids. The sample taken for sequencing was peripheral blood. J is TRBJ1-1 and V is TRBV19; a possible D gene is TRBD1 (6 bases). The source of this sequence is a woman in her 70s with COVID-19, enrolled during active disease. CDR3 nucleotides: TGTGCCAGTATACATAGGGGGGGACGCACTGAAGCTTTCTTT. Translation gives CASIHRGGRTEAFF.